The rows below give T cell receptor beta chains drawn from one sample of a study of regulatory dendritic cells for organ transplantation. Sequencing used immunoSEQ multiplex PCR; TCRdb keeps in-frame clones, though not all of them. The table lists about 34,000 clones, roughly 89% of them singletons. The specimen sequenced was naive CD4+ T cells from blood. The origin of the receptors is a human donor in good health. Each CDR3 is given with its conserved first and last residue. D genes are given only for firm matches. The size of a clone is reported for some rows only, either as once, few or many, or as a class for expanded clones.

>TRBD2|-|16|TRBJ2-3|TRBV5-1
TGCGCCAGCAGCTTGGTGGCTAGCGGGGGCACAGATACGCAGTATTTT
CASSLVASGGTDTQYF
>-|-|14|TRBJ2-1|TRBV28
TGTGCCAGCAGTTGGGTCGGCTCCTACAATGAGCAGTTCTTC
CASSWVGSYNEQFF
>TRBD1|-|14|TRBJ2-5|TRBV30
TGTGCCTGGAGCAAAACGGGACAGGCAGAGACCCAGTACTTC
CAWSKTGQAETQYF
>-|-|15|TRBJ2-1|TRBV27
TGTGCCAGCAGTTTATCGGCGCAGATCTTAAATGAGCAGTTCTTC
CASSLSAQILNEQFF
>TRBD1|-|13|TRBJ1-2|TRBV19
TGTGCCAGTAGTATCCGGACAGGGGATGGCTACACCTTC
CASSIRTGDGYTF
>-|-|12|TRBJ1-2|TRBV2
TGTGCCACGACCAAGGACGGGCTCGGCTACACCTTC
CATTKDGLGYTF
>TRBD2|-|15|TRBJ2-1|TRBV11-2
TGTGCCAGCAGTTTGGGACTAGCGGGGACATATGAGCAGTTCTTC
CASSLGLAGTYEQFF
>-|-|14|TRBJ1-5|TRBV7-2
TGTGCCAGCAGCTTAGTGGGAGAAGTTCAGCCCCAGCATTTT
CASSLVGEVQPQHF
>-|-|13|TRBJ1-1|TRBV18
TGTGCCAGCTCACCGTCGGTTGAGCGTGGGACAACCTTT
CASSPSVERGTTF
>-|-|13|TRBJ2-5|TRBV14
TGTGCCAGCAGCCAACTAAGGGGCGAGACCCAGTACTTC
CASSQLRGETQYF
>TRBD1|-|16|TRBJ2-7|TRBV5-1
TGCGCCAGCAGCACCCGATATACAGGGGGCGCGGGCGAGCAGTACTTC
CASSTRYTGGAGEQYF
>TRBD1|once|15|TRBJ2-7|TRBV28
TGTGCCACCGTGGGTGGCGGGACAGGGCTGGACGAGCAGTACTTC
CATVGGGTGLDEQYF
>TRBD2|-|13|TRBJ2-7|TRBV6-5
TGTGCCAGCACTCGGAGCGGGAGCGGCGAGCAGTACTTC
CASTRSGSGEQYF
>-|-|15|TRBJ1-4|TRBV7-2
TGTGCCAGCAGCTTAGCCGGACAAGGGAATGAAAAACTGTTTTTT
CASSLAGQGNEKLFF
>TRBD1|-|15|TRBJ2-5|TRBV28
TGTGCCAGCAGTTCCACCGGGACAGGCCAAGAGACCCAGTACTTC
CASSSTGTGQETQYF
>-|-|13|TRBJ1-3|TRBV7-8
TGTGCCAGCAGCCCTAGAGGGGGGGACACCATATATTTT
CASSPRGGDTIYF
>TRBD2|-|15|TRBJ2-3|TRBV4-1
TGCGCCAGCAGCGAGGGACTAGCGGGGCCAGATACGCAGTATTTT
CASSEGLAGPDTQYF
>-|few|13|TRBJ2-5|TRBV6-5
TGTGCCAGCAGCCCACTCGGTGAAGAGACCCAGTACTTC
CASSPLGEETQYF
>-|-|15|TRBJ2-5|TRBV7-2
TGTGCCAGCAGCCCAGACACCGCCCGGTCAGGGACCCAGTACTTC
CASSPDTARSGTQYF
>-|few|13|TRBJ1-2|TRBV19
TGTGCCACCCGGTTCCAGGGACGGTATGGCTACACCTTC
CATRFQGRYGYTF
>-|-|11|TRBJ2-3|TRBV10-3
TGTGCCATCAGTCAGTCAGATACGCAGTATTTT
CAISQSDTQYF
>-|-|15|TRBJ1-1|TRBV27
TGTGCCAGCAGTTTATCGGGGACCCTTCACACTGAAGCTTTCTTT
CASSLSGTLHTEAFF
>-|-|19|TRBJ2-3|TRBV7-3
TGTGCCAGCAGCTTACGCCCCCTGGCTCCAAGGGGCGCGTCTGGTACGCAGTATTTT
CASSLRPLAPRGASGTQYF
>-|-|17|TRBJ2-7|TRBV30
TGTGCCTGGAGTCGACCGCCGACGAACCCGTGGACCTACGAGCAGTACTTC
CAWSRPPTNPWTYEQYF
>-|-|13|TRBJ2-3|TRBV7-2
TGTGCCAGCAGCCCCCCCGGCACAGATACGCAGTATTTT
CASSPPGTDTQYF
>TRBD1|-|15|TRBJ1-1|TRBV6-6
TGTGCCAGCAGTCGCGGGACAGGCGGGTTGTTTGAAGCTTTCTTT
CASSRGTGGLFEAFF
>-|-|12|TRBJ2-3|TRBV27
TGTGCCAGCAGTGATCCTGGGGGTACGCAGTATTTT
CASSDPGGTQYF
>TRBD1|-|17|TRBJ2-2|TRBV7-9
TGTGCCAGCAGCCAAAAGGGACAGGGCCGAGGCACCGGGGAGCTGTTTTTT
CASSQKGQGRGTGELFF
>-|-|15|TRBJ1-1|TRBV18
TGTGCCAGCTCACCAGGGGCCCGGTTGAACACTGAAGCTTTCTTT
CASSPGARLNTEAFF
>-|once|15|TRBJ2-7|TRBV4-3
TGCGCCAGCAGCCAAGATCGGCAATCACCCTACGAGCAGTACTTC
CASSQDRQSPYEQYF
>TRBD2|-|17|TRBJ2-2|TRBV15
TGTGCCACCAGCAGAAAGGGACTAGCGGGGGGGCCCGGGGAGCTGTTTTTT
CATSRKGLAGGPGELFF
>-|-|12|TRBJ2-3|TRBV7-9
TGTGCCAGCAGCTTACAACGACATACGCAGTATTTT
CASSLQRHTQYF
>-|-|17|TRBJ2-6|TRBV21-1
TGTGCCAGCAATCGCAACAGAGCGTACTCTGGGGCCAACGTCCTGACTTTC
CASNRNRAYSGANVLTF
>TRBD1|-|17|TRBJ1-4|TRBV6-1
TGTGCCAGCAGTGCCTCGGGACAGGGGACGAGGAGGGAAAAACTGTTTTTT
CASSASGQGTRREKLFF
>-|-|16|TRBJ2-3|TRBV4-2
TGTGCCAGCAGCCCATCAAGTCCTCTAGATCGAGGTACGCAGTATTTT
CASSPSSPLDRGTQYF
>-|-|19|TRBJ2-6|TRBV10-2
TGCGCCAGCAGTGCCGACGGCCGGGGGTACTCTGGGGCCAAGGACGTCCTGACTTTC
CASSADGRGYSGAKDVLTF
>TRBD1|-|14|TRBJ1-1|TRBV6-5
TGTGCCAGCAGTCCGGGACAGGGTAAGGCCGAAGCTTTCTTT
CASSPGQGKAEAFF
>TRBD1|-|16|TRBJ1-1|TRBV7-2
TGTGCCAGCAGCTTAGAAGCGAGGGGGCTCGGGACTGAAGCTTTCTTT
CASSLEARGLGTEAFF
>-|-|14|TRBJ1-1|TRBV6-5
TGTGCCAGCAGCCTAGGACTGGAGGGCACTGAAGCTTTCTTT
CASSLGLEGTEAFF
>TRBD2|-|16|TRBJ2-5|TRBV4-1
TGCGCCAGCAGCCAAGATACGGGGGGGTGGCAGGAGACCCAGTACTTC
CASSQDTGGWQETQYF
>-|-|15|TRBJ2-1|TRBV5-6
TGTGCCAGCAGCCGCGTGCAACTAAGAAACAATGAGCAGTTCTTC
CASSRVQLRNNEQFF
>-|-|17|TRBJ2-1|TRBV7-2
TGTGCCAGCAGCTTGTCGTGGGGCAGGCAATACTACAATGAGCAGTTCTTC
CASSLSWGRQYYNEQFF
>-|-|13|TRBJ1-5|TRBV2
TGTGCCAGCGAGCGCAGGGGCGTTCAGCCCCAGCATTTT
CASERRGVQPQHF
>-|-|13|TRBJ2-7|TRBV27
TGTGCCAGCAGTTCAATACCCACCTACGAGCAGTACTTC
CASSSIPTYEQYF
>-|-|15|TRBJ1-6|TRBV9
TGTGCCCGGAGGACGTTCACCAAAAACAATTCACCCCTCCACTTT
CARRTFTKNNSPLHF
>-|-|13|TRBJ1-4|TRBV30
TGTGCCTGGAGTGTAAAGAGGGGTGAAAAACTGTTTTTT
CAWSVKRGEKLFF
>-|-|14|TRBJ1-4|TRBV7-6
TGTGCCAGCAGCCTTGATGTGGGGGCTGAAAAACTGTTTTTT
CASSLDVGAEKLFF
>TRBD1|-|16|TRBJ2-7|TRBV18
TGTGCCAGCTCACCTCTCGTTGCAGGGGGCGGTTACGAGCAGTACTTC
CASSPLVAGGGYEQYF
>TRBD2|-|16|TRBJ2-2|TRBV7-2
TGTGCCAGCAGCTTCGGGAGGCTCCAGAACACCGGGGAGCTGTTTTTT
CASSFGRLQNTGELFF
>-|-|14|TRBJ2-2|TRBV7-9
TGTGCCAGCATTTACCAGGGCGCCACCGGGGAGCTGTTTTTT
CASIYQGATGELFF
>TRBD1|-|15|TRBJ2-3|TRBV2
TGTGCCAGCAGTAACCGGGACAGCTTCACAGATACGCAGTATTTT
CASSNRDSFTDTQYF
>-|-|14|TRBJ2-3|TRBV10-3
TGTGCCATCAGTGTAGGAGGGGCCCTAGATACGCAGTATTTT
CAISVGGALDTQYF
>-|-|13|TRBJ1-1|TRBV9
TGTGCCAGCAGTTCTGAGGGTAGCACTGAAGCTTTCTTT
CASSSEGSTEAFF
>-|once|14|TRBJ1-5|TRBV6-6
TGTGCCAGCAGCCTTAGACCGGTGGGGCAGCCCCAGCATTTT
CASSLRPVGQPQHF
>-|-|15|TRBJ2-2|TRBV9
TGTGCCAGCAGTAGAAACAGTGCGAACACCGGGGAGCTGTTTTTT
CASSRNSANTGELFF